This T cell receptor (beta chain) stems from a study of early T cells in non-severe SARS-CoV-2 infection. At the level of the study: From unsorted whole blood, bulk RNA was sequenced, and the chains remained unpaired.

Only a few counts were recorded for this clonotype. Attachment of unique molecular identifiers to individual cDNA molecules was performed. TCRdb re-derived calls from the 5' RACE reads in MiXCR, one entry per CDR3 protein. The sample carries about 28,000 distinct CDR3 sequences, about 5% recorded once. Germline V gives CDR1 SEHNR, CDR2 FQNEAQ (reference sequence). The V and J ends lost 3 bases and 1 base respectively, with 5 bases between them. CDR3 length: 13 amino acids. The starting material was whole blood, obtained at baseline. This receptor was taken from an adult who was a healthcare worker with PCR-confirmed SARS-CoV-2 infection or an uninfected control (not recorded which). V and J are TRBV7-9 and TRBJ2-3; unclear D gene. CDR3 bases: TGTGCCAGCAGCTTCCGGGGCACAGATACGCAGTATTTT. As protein: CASSFRGTDTQYF.